One TCR beta chain is described in this entry. Profiling relied on immunoSEQ multiplex PCR, and the TCRdb table lists in-frame clones only, not all of them. The sample lists 60,000 or so clones; over 75% were seen once. These data come from a study of PD-L1 blockade in urothelial cancer. Time point: pretreatment peripheral blood. Unmatched junction bases numbered 7, after V lost 6 bases and J lost 5 bases. Germline lookup yields CDR1 PRHDT and CDR2 FYEKMQ (reference sequence). The CDR3 sequence is 16 residues long. The rearrangement links TRBV13 to TRBJ2-2; TRBD2 matches 12 bases. The TCR originated in a man aged 65-85 years with urothelial cancer. Sequenced material: PBMCs, taken around atezolizumab (anti-PD-L1) treatment. The CDR3 loop is CASRPRLAGATGELFF. The DNA of the CDR3 is TGTGCCAGCAGGCCGAGACTAGCGGGAGCGACCGGGGAGCTGTTTTTT.